This T cell receptor beta chain derives from a study of response to subunit inactivated influenza vaccine. The CDR3 consists of 14 residues. V shed 5 bases and J 5 bases; nucleotides not matched to a gene: 8. Germline values: CDR1 KGHSH, CDR2 LQKENI. TCRdb reanalysed the RT-PCR reads using MiXCR and keeps one entry per CDR3 protein. This sample yields around 480,000 distinct CDR3 sequences, of which approximately 15% are seen a single time; roughly 3% belongs to the top ten. The chain has TRBV18 and TRBJ2-7; 8 bases align to TRBD1. The sequence derives from a man aged 45 to 70 who received an inactivated influenza vaccine. The sample here was CD4+ T cells sorted from PBMCs, taken 23 to 25 months after vaccination. The CDR3: CASSKDRAPNEQYF. As DNA, the CDR3 is TGTGCCAGCTCAAAGGACAGGGCACCCAACGAGCAGTACTTC.